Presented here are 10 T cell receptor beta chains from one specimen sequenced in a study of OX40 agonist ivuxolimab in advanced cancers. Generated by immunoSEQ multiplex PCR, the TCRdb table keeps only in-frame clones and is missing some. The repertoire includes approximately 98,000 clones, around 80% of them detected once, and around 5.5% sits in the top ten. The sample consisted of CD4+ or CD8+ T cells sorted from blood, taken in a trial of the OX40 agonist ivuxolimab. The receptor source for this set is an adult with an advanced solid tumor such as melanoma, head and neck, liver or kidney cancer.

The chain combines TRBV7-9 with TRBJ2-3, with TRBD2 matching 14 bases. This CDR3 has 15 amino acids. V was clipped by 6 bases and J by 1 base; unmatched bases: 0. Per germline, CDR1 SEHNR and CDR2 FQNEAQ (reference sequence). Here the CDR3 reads CASRGLAGGTDTQYF. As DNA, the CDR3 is TGTGCCAGCAGGGGACTAGCGGGGGGCACAGATACGCAGTATTTT.

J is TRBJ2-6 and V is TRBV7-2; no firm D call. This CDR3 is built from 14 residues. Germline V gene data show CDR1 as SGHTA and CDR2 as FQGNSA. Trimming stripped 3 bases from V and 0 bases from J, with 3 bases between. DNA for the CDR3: TGTGCCAGCAGCTTGCCCTCTGGGGCCAACGTCCTGACTTTC. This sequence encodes CASSLPSGANVLTF.

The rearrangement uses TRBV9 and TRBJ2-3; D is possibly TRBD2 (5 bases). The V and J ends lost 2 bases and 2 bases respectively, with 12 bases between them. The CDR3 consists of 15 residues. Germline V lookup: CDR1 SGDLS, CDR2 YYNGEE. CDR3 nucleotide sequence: TGTGCCAGCAGCGTCGGGATGGCCCCCACAGATACGCAGTATTTT. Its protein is CASSVGMAPTDTQYF.

The CDR3 region is CASSYMVNAEAFF. The CDR3 DNA reads as TGTGCCAGCAGTTACATGGTGAATGCTGAAGCTTTCTTT. The J gene is TRBJ1-1, the V gene TRBV6-5; no definite D call. The CDR3 has 13 residues. Germline CDR1 reads MNHEY; CDR2 reads SVGAGI. Trimming shortened V by 2 bases and J by 6 bases, and 10 bases separated the two germline ends.

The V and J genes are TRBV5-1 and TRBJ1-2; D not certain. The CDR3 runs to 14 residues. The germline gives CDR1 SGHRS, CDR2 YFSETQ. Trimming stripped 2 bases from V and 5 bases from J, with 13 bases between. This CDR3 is CASSFWEMQYGYTF. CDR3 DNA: TGCGCCAGCAGCTTTTGGGAGATGCAGTATGGCTACACCTTC.

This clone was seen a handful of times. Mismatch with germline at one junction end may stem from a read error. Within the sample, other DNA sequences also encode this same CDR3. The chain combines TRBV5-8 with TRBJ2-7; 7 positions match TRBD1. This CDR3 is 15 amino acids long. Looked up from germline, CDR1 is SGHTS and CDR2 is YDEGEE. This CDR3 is CASSQGRGSSWEQYF. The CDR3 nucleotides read TGCGCCAGCAGCCAAGGCAGGGGGAGTTCGTGGGAGCAGTACTTC.

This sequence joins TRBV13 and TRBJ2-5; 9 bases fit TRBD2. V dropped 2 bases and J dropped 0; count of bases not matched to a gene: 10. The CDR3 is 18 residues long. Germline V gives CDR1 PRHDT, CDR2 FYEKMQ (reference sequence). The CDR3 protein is CASSLLTSGLRYQETQYF. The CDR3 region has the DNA TGTGCCAGCAGCTTATTAACTAGCGGGTTACGGTACCAAGAGACCCAGTACTTC.

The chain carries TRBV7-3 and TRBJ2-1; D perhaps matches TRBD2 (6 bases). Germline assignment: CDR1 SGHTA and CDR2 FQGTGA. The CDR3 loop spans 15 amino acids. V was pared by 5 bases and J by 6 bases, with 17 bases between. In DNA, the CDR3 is TGTGCCAGCAGCCCGCGGGATTCAAGTTTCAATGAGCAGTTCTTC. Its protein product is CASSPRDSSFNEQFF.

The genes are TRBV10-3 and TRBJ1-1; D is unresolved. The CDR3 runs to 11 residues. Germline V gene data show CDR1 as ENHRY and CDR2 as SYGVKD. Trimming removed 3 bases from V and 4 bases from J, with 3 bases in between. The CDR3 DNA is TGTGCCATCAGTGATCGCACTGAAGCTTTCTTT. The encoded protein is CAISDRTEAFF.

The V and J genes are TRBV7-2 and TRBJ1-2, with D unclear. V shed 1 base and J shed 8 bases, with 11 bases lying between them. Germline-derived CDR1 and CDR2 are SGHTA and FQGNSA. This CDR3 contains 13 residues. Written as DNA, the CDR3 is TGTGCCAGCAGCTTAGATCCAGCTATGGGCTACACCTTC. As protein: CASSLDPAMGYTF.